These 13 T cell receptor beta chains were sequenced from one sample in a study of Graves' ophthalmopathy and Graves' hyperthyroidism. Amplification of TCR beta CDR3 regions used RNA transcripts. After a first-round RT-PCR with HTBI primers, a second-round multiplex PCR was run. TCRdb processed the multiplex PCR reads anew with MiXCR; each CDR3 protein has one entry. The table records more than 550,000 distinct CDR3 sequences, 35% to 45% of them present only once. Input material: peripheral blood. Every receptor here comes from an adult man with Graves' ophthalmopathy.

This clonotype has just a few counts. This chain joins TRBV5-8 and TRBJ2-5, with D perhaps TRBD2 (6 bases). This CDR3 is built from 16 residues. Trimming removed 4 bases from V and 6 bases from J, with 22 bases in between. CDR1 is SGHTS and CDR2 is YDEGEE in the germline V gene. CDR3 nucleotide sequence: TGTGCCAGCAGCAAAGTAGCGGAAATGACGGTAAAGACCCAGTACTTC. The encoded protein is CASSKVAEMTVKTQYF.

As DNA, the CDR3 is TGTGCCAGAGCGGTACAGGTCTATGGCTACACCTTC. Translating gives CARAVQVYGYTF. This chain connects TRBV6-1 to TRBJ1-2; possibly TRBD1 for D (5 bases). This CDR3 has 12 residues. Germline CDR1 reads MNHNS; CDR2 reads SASEGT. V was shortened by 9 bases and J by 4 bases, with 12 bases between the two germline ends.

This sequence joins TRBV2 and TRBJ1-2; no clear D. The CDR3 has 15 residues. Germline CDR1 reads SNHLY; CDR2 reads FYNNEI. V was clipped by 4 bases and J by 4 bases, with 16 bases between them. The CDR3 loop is CASSGPGQLSYGYTF. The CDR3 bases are TGTGCCAGCAGTGGACCCGGCCAGCTTTCCTATGGCTACACCTTC.

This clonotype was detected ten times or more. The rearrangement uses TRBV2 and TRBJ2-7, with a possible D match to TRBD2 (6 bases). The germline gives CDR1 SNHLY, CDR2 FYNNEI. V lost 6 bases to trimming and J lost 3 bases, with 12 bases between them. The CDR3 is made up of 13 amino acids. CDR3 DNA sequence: TGTGCCAGCAGCCAAGTGGGACTCTACGAGCAGTACTTC. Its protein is CASSQVGLYEQYF.

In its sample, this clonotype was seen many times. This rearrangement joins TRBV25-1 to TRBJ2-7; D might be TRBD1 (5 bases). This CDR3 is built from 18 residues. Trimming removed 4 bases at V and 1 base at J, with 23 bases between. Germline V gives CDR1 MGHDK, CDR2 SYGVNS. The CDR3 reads CASSGHPGKGRGSYEQYF. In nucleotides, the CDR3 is TGTGCCAGCAGTGGCCATCCAGGAAAGGGGCGAGGTTCCTACGAGCAGTACTTC.

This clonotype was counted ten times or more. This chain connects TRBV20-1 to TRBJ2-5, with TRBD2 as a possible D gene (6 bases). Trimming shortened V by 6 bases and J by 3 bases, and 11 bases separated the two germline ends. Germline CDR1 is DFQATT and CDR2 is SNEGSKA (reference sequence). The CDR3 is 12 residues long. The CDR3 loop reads CSAEGIEETQYF. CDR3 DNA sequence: TGCAGTGCGGAGGGTATTGAAGAGACCCAGTACTTC.

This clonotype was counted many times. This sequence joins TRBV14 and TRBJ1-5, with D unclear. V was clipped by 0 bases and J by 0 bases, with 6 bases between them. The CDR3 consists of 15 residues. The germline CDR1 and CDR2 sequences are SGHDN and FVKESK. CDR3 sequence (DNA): TGTGCCAGCAGCCAAGATTTGGATAGCAATCAGCCCCAGCATTTT. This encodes CASSQDLDSNQPQHF.

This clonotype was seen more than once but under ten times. CDR3 residues: CASSMIEAPPGEQYF. The CDR3 nucleotides are TGTGCCAGTAGTATGATTGAGGCCCCCCCGGGTGAGCAGTACTTC. The rearrangement uses TRBV19 and TRBJ2-7; D is unclear. CDR3 size: 15 residues. Germline V gene sequence: CDR1 LNHDA, CDR2 SQIVND (reference sequence). Trimming took off 3 bases at V and 7 bases at J, with 19 bases between the two ends.

DNA for the CDR3: TGTGCCAGCAGCTTGGCACTAGCCCTCACCGGGGAGCTGTTTTTT. Protein: CASSLALALTGELFF. The chain recombines TRBV7-3 with TRBJ2-2; D perhaps matches TRBD2 (6 bases). V lost 3 bases to trimming and J lost 4 bases, with 12 bases between them. The germline CDR1 and CDR2 sequences are SGHTA and FQGTGA. The CDR3 runs to 15 residues.

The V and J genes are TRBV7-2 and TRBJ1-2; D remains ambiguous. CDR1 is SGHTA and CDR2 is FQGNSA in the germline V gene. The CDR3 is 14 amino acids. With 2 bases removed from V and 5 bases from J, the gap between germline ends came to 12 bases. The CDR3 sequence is CASSLYRVEYGYTF. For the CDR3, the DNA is TGTGCCAGCAGCTTATACCGGGTAGAATATGGCTACACCTTC.

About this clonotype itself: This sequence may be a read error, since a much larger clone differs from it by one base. The DNA of the CDR3 is TGTGCCGGCAGTGAAAGGCGAGTAACGAACACCGGGGAGCTGTTTTTT. Translating it yields CAGSERRVTNTGELFF. The genes are TRBV2 and TRBJ2-2; D is unclear. The V gene's germline CDR1 is SNHLY and CDR2 FYNNEI. There are 16 residues in the CDR3.

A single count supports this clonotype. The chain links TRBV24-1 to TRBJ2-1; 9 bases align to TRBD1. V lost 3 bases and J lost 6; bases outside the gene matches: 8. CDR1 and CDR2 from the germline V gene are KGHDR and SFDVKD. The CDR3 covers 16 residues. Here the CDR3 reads CATSDDRGTGINEQFF. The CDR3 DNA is TGTGCCACCAGTGATGACCGAGGGACAGGGATCAATGAGCAGTTCTTC.

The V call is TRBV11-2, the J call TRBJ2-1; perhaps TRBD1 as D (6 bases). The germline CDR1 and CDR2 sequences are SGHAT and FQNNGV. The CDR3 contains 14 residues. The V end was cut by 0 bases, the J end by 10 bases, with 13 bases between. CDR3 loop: CASSLDTTGLEQFF. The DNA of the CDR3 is TGTGCCAGCAGCTTAGATACAACAGGGCTCGAGCAGTTCTTC.